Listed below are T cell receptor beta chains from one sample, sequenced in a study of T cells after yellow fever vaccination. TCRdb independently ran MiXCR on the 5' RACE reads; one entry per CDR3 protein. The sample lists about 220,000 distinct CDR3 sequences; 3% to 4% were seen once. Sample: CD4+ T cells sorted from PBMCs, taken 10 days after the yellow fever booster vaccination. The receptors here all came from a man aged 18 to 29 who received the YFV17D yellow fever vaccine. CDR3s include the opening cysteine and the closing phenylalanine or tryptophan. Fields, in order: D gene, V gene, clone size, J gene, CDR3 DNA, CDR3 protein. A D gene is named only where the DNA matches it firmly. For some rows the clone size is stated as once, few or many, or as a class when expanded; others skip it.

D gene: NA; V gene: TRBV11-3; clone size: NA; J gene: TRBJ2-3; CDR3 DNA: TGTGCCAGCAGCTTAGAGTACCGGGATACGCAGTATTTT; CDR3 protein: CASSLEYRDTQYF
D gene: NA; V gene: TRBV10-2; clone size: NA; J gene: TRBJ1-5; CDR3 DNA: TGCGCCAGCAGTGATGGAGGGAAAGTCAATCAGCCCCAGCATTTT; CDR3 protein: CASSDGGKVNQPQHF
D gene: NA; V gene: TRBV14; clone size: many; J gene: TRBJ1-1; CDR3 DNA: TGTGCCAGCAGATCCCAGATGAACACTGAAGCTTTCTTT; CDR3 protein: CASRSQMNTEAFF
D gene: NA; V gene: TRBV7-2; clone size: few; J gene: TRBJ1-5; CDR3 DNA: TGTGCCAGCAGCTTAGGGACGGAGCTTCAGCCCCAGCATTTT; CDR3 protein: CASSLGTELQPQHF
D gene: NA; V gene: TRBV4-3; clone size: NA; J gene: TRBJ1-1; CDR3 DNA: TGCGCCAGCAGCCAAGATGCTCGGGGGGGCGCGGGGACTGAAGCTTTCTTT; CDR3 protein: CASSQDARGGAGTEAFF
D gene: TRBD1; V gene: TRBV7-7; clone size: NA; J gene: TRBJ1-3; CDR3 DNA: TGTGCTAGCAGCCCCGGGACAGCTAACTCTGGAAACACCATATATTTT; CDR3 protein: CASSPGTANSGNTIYF
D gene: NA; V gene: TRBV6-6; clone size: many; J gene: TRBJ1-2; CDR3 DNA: TGTGCCAGCAGTTCGACGGGGTTTGCTAACTATGGCTACACCTTC; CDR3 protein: CASSSTGFANYGYTF
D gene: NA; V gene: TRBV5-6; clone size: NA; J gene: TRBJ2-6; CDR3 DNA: TGTGCCAGCAGCGGGGACGTCCCCTCTGGGGCCAACGTCCTGACTTTC; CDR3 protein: CASSGDVPSGANVLTF
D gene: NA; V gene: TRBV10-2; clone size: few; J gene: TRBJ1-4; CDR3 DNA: TGCGCCAGCAGTGATCAAACTAATGAAAAACTGTTTTTT; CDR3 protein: CASSDQTNEKLFF
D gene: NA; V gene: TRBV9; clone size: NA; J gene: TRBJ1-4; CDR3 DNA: TGTGCCAGCTCCGGGGGGGCCCCAAATGAAAAACTGTTTTTT; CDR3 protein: CASSGGAPNEKLFF
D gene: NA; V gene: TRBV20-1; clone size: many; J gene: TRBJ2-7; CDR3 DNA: TGCAGTGCTCCTCGAACACCTTCCTACGAGCAGTACTTC; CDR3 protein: CSAPRTPSYEQYF
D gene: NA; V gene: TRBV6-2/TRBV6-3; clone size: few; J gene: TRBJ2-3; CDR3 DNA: TGTGCCAGCAGTTCCCGACGGGGAAGGACAGATACGCAGTATTTT; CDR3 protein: CASSSRRGRTDTQYF
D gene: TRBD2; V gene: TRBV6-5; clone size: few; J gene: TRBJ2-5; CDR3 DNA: TGTGCCAGCAGTTACATAGCGGGGGGGCCAGAGACCCAGTACTTC; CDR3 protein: CASSYIAGGPETQYF
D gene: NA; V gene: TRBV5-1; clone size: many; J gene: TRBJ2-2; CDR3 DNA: TGCGCCAGCAGCTACATGTCGGTGACAGCTACGAACACCGGGGAGCTGTTTTTT; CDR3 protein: CASSYMSVTATNTGELFF
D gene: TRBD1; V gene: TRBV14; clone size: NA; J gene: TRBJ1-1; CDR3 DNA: TGTGCCAGCAGCCAATGGACAGGCGGAGAAGCTTTCTTT; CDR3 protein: CASSQWTGGEAFF
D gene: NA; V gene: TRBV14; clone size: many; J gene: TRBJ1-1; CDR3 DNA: TGTGCCAGCAGCCAGGCGCAGACTGAAGCTTTCTTT; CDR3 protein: CASSQAQTEAFF
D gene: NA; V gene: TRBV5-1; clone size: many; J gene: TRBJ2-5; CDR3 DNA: TGCGCCAGCAGCCTGAGCGGTACTTGGCAGCAAGAGACCCAGTACTTC; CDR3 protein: CASSLSGTWQQETQYF
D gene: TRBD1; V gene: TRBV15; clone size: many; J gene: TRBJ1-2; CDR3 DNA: TGTGCCACGCGGTTCGCAGGGGGCTACTATGGCTACACCTTC; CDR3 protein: CATRFAGGYYGYTF
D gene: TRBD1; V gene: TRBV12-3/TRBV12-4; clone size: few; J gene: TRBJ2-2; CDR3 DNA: TGTGCCAGCACCACGGACAGGGGGTGGGGCGGGGAGCTGTTTTTT; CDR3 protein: CASTTDRGWGGELFF
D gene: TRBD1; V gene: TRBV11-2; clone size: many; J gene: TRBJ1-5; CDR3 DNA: TGTGCCAGCAGCCAAGGACAGGGGGCAAGGAATCAGCCCCAGCATTTT; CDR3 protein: CASSQGQGARNQPQHF